Listed here are 8 T cell receptor beta chains from one sample, sequenced in a study of metastatic and nonmetastatic thyroid tumors. TCRdb called clones again from the PCR reads with MiXCR. The sample has about 15,000 clones, roughly 23% seen once. Ahead of thyroid surgery, no patient had received treatment of any kind. Sequenced: tumor tissue. The receptors stem from a female donor with papillary thyroid cancer or a benign thyroid nodule (not recorded which). Some clones in this sample may be carry-over from other donors' samples.

To note about this clone: One end of the junction is discordant with germline, which a read error may explain. The CDR3 is CASSPQSLWTDAFF. The DNA for the CDR3 is TGTGCCAGCTCACCTCAATCTCTCTGGACGGACGCTTTTTTT. The chain combines TRBV18 with TRBJ2-3, with D unresolved. Looked up from germline, CDR1 is KGHSH and CDR2 is LQKENI. This CDR3 spans 14 amino acids.

The chain employs TRBV15 and TRBJ2-3, with 7 bases lining up with TRBD2. This CDR3 spans 15 amino acids. J gave up 6 bases and V 1 base, and 7 bases lay outside the gene matches. The germline gives CDR1 LNHNV, CDR2 YYDKDF (reference sequence). The CDR3 spells CATSRGERETDTQYF. As DNA, the CDR3 is TGTGCCACCAGCAGAGGGGAGCGGGAAACGGATACGCAGTATTTT.

This chain connects TRBV9 to TRBJ2-2; 10 bases agree with TRBD1. The CDR3 has 15 residues. CDR1 and CDR2 (germline): SGDLS, YYNGEE. After removal of 5 bases from V and 1 base from J, the junction contained 2 bases not matched to a gene. The chain's CDR3 is CASSRTGGNTGELFF. DNA for the CDR3: TGTGCCAGCAGTCGGACAGGGGGGAACACCGGGGAGCTGTTTTTT.

The rearrangement links TRBV7-2 to TRBJ2-7; D is unclear. Germline V gives CDR1 SGHTA, CDR2 FQGNSA. The V end was cut by 0 bases, the J end by 1 base, with 13 bases between. This CDR3 spans 16 amino acids. In nucleotides, the CDR3 is TGTGCCAGCAGCTTAGCGAGTGGCACTGCTTCCTACGAGCAGTACTTC. Amino acid sequence: CASSLASGTASYEQYF.

By its share, this clone is medium-sized (0.01 to 0.1%). The rearrangement links TRBV13 to TRBJ1-5, with D unclear. The CDR3 is 15 amino acids. Trimming took 4 bases from V and 0 from J, leaving 10 bases between them. Germline V CDR1 and CDR2: PRHDT, FYEKMQ (reference sequence). The CDR3 spells CASSSRRYSNQPQHF. CDR3 DNA sequence: TGTGCCAGCAGCTCCCGGCGATATAGCAATCAGCCCCAGCATTTT.

A remark on this clone: The junction shows a germline mismatch at one end, possibly a read error. V gene TRBV6-1 combines with J gene TRBJ2-5; TRBD2 matches 8 bases. Per germline, CDR1 MNHNS and CDR2 SASEGT. The CDR3 runs 18 residues. This chain's CDR3 is CASSEMGRGGREGETKCF. The DNA of the CDR3 is TGTGCCAGCAGTGAAATGGGTCGGGGGGGCCGCGAGGGAGAGACCAAGTGCTTC.

This clone rates as medium-sized. This rearrangement joins TRBV11-3 to TRBJ2-1, with D maybe TRBD2 (7 bases). Per the germline V gene, CDR1 is SGHNT and CDR2 is YENEEA. This CDR3 has 16 residues. V lost 5 bases, J lost 4 bases, and 18 bases lay in between. The CDR3 DNA reads as TGTGCCAGCAGCCCCCGAGGACTAGGGGGATACAATGAGCAGTTCTTC. Protein sequence: CASSPRGLGGYNEQFF.

This clone has just a few counts. The chain carries TRBV5-5 and TRBJ2-1; TRBD2 matches 8 bases. Germline assignment: CDR1 SGHKS and CDR2 YYEKEE (reference sequence). The CDR3 covers 15 residues. Trimming took 5 bases from V and 6 from J; bases not matched to a gene: 10. CDR3 coding DNA: TGTGCCAGCAGGTTCGGGACTAGTACCGTCAATGAGCAGTTCTTC. It codes for CASRFGTSTVNEQFF.